This entry lists 14 T cell receptor beta chains sequenced from one sample in a study of blood T cell repertoires in COVID-19. Here immunoSEQ multiplex PCR was the method, and the copy in TCRdb shows in-frame clones only, minus some. Found here are 240,000 or so clones, approximately 83% of them singletons; the top ten hold roughly 1.9%. Sequenced material: peripheral blood. Every receptor here comes from a man younger than 45 who had recovered from COVID-19.

This clone has only one observation. The chain uses TRBV28 and TRBJ1-6; D possibly corresponds to TRBD1 (6 bases). Trimming took off 7 bases at V and 14 bases at J, with 18 bases between the two ends. The length of the CDR3 is 13 residues. CDR1 and CDR2 from the germline V gene are MDHEN and SYDVKM. In DNA, the CDR3 is TGTGCCAGCACCCCGGGTAGGGGGTATTCCCTCCACTTT. Amino acid sequence: CASTPGRGYSLHF.

The chain has TRBV3-1 (or the pseudogene TRBV3-2) and TRBJ2-3, with 8 bases aligning to TRBD2. Trimming took 4 bases from V and 5 from J; bases not matched to a gene: 11. The germline V gene encodes CDR1 LGHDT and CDR2 YNNKEL (reference sequence). The CDR3 has 16 amino acids. The CDR3 sequence is CASSLAGGGGLDTQYF. The CDR3 DNA reads as TGTGCCAGCAGCCTCGCGGGAGGCGGGGGATTAGATACGCAGTATTTT.

The V and J genes are TRBV11-2 and TRBJ2-1; tentative D call: TRBD1 (6 bases). Germline V gives CDR1 SGHAT, CDR2 FQNNGV. V was cut by 10 bases and J by 0 bases, with 16 bases left in between. The CDR3 covers 15 residues. CDR3 region: CATTGMGSSYNEQFF. CDR3 in DNA: TGTGCCACCACAGGGATGGGGAGCTCCTACAATGAGCAGTTCTTC.

The chain combines TRBV10-3 with TRBJ1-3; no clear D. Trimming removed 0 bases at V and 2 bases at J, with 8 bases between. The CDR3 consists of 15 residues. CDR1 and CDR2 (germline): ENHRY, SYGVKD. CDR3 residues: CAISESSTAGNTIYF. The CDR3, as DNA: TGTGCCATCAGTGAGTCAAGCACAGCTGGAAACACCATATATTTT.

V is TRBV5-5 and J is TRBJ2-5; 7 nucleotides match TRBD2. Unmatched junction bases numbered 9, after V lost 2 bases and J lost 5 bases. The germline gives CDR1 SGHKS, CDR2 YYEKEE (reference sequence). The CDR3 covers 15 residues. The CDR3 sequence is CASSFRGAGGETQYF. In DNA form, the CDR3 reads TGTGCCAGCAGCTTTAGGGGAGCCGGGGGGGAGACCCAGTACTTC.

This chain joins TRBV5-1 and TRBJ2-7, with TRBD1 matching over 7 bases. The germline CDR1 and CDR2 sequences are SGHRS and YFSETQ. The CDR3 consists of 15 residues. V was pared by 1 base and J by 7 bases, with 11 bases of the junction left unmatched. CDR3 bases: TGCGCCAGCAGCTTGCGGGTCGACAGGGTTGGGGAGCAGTACTTC. It codes for CASSLRVDRVGEQYF.

The J gene is TRBJ1-2, the V gene TRBV13, with 9 bases fitting TRBD1. CDR3 size: 18 residues. The V and J ends lost 5 bases and 2 bases, in that order; junction bases with no gene match: 15. CDR1 PRHDT and CDR2 FYEKMQ come from the germline V gene (reference sequence). DNA of the CDR3: TGTGCCAGCAGCCTAGATCGGGACAGGGTTATCGGAAACTATGGCTACACCTTC. It codes for CASSLDRDRVIGNYGYTF.

The gene calls are TRBV7-2 and TRBJ1-2; 7 bases line up with TRBD1. Germline V gives CDR1 SGHTA, CDR2 FQGNSA. This CDR3 has 14 amino acids. V shed 8 bases, J shed 4 bases, and the junction held 10 bases outside the gene matches. The CDR3 spells CASRRDRVSYGYTF. The DNA of the CDR3 is TGTGCCAGCCGGCGAGACAGGGTTAGCTATGGCTACACCTTC. The full variable domain, its missing parts supplied by reference TRBV7-2 and TRBJ1-2, is GAGVSQSPSNKVTEKGKDVELRCDPISGHTALYWYRQSLGQGLEFLIYFQGNSAPDKSGLPSDRFSAERTGGSVSTLTIQRTQQEDSAVYLCASRRDRVSYGYTFGSGTRLTVV.

The chain is built from TRBV15 and TRBJ1-3; no clear D. Per the germline V gene, CDR1 is LNHNV and CDR2 is YYDKDF (reference sequence). V shed 0 bases and J shed 2 bases, with 8 bases lying between them. The CDR3 has 15 amino acids. CDR3 sequence reads: CATSRDPGAGNTIYF. The DNA for the CDR3 is TGTGCCACCAGCAGAGATCCCGGAGCTGGAAACACCATATATTTT.

The CDR3 loop is CSVFIREGDTQYF. The CDR3 DNA follows: TGCAGCGTTTTCATCAGGGAGGGGGATACGCAGTATTTT. The chain carries TRBV29-1 and TRBJ2-3, with 7 positions matching TRBD2. The CDR3 is 13 residues long. Germline loops: CDR1 SQVTM, CDR2 ANQGSEA. V shed 5 bases and J 6 bases; nucleotides not matched to a gene: 8.

V usage is TRBV11-2 and J usage is TRBJ2-2; D is perhaps TRBD2 (6 bases). Trimming pared 5 bases from V and 4 bases from J, leaving 17 bases between. The germline CDR1 and CDR2 sequences are SGHAT and FQNNGV. The CDR3 is made up of 16 amino acids. The CDR3 protein is CASSRRDPLFTGELFF. The CDR3, as DNA: TGTGCCAGCAGCAGGCGGGATCCATTATTCACCGGGGAGCTGTTTTTT.

This sequence joins TRBV15 and TRBJ2-5; 7 bases are shared with TRBD1. CDR3 size: 15 residues. After removal of 5 bases from V and 2 bases from J, the junction contained 8 bases not matched to a gene. CDR1 and CDR2 (germline): LNHNV, YYDKDF (reference sequence). In DNA form, the CDR3 reads TGTGCCACCAGCCCCCCGGGCAGGGGGCAAGAGACCCAGTACTTC. Protein product: CATSPPGRGQETQYF.

This clone was observed once. The chain couples TRBV4-1 to TRBJ1-2; 7 nucleotides line up with TRBD1. V shed 4 bases and J 6 bases; nucleotides not matched to a gene: 11. The V gene's germline CDR1 is MGHRA and CDR2 YSYEKL. CDR3 length: 15 amino acids. CDR3 in amino acids: CASSPNRGRLHGYTF. The CDR3 DNA follows: TGCGCCAGCAGCCCCAATAGGGGGCGCCTTCATGGCTACACCTTC.

This clone was detected only a few times. This rearrangement joins TRBV6-5 to TRBJ2-2; 9 bases line up with TRBD2. The V gene's germline CDR1 is MNHEY and CDR2 SVGAGI. The CDR3 is 14 residues long. The V gene end was trimmed by 4 bases and the J gene end by 6 bases; junction bases not matched to a gene: 3. The CDR3 spells CASSFERGAGELFF. CDR3 bases: TGTGCCAGCAGTTTCGAGCGGGGGGCCGGGGAGCTGTTTTTT.